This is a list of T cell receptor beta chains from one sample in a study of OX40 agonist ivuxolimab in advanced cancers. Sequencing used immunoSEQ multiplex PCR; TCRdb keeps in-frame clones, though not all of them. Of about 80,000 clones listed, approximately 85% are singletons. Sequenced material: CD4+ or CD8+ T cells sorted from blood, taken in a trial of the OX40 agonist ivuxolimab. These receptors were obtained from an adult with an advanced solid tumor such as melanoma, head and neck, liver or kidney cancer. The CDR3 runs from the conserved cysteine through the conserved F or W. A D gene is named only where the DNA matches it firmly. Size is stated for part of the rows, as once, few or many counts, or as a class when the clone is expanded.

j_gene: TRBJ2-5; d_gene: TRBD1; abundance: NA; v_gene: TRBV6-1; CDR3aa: CASRNPGQQETQYF; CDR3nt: TGTGCCAGCAGGAACCCGGGACAGCAAGAGACCCAGTACTTC
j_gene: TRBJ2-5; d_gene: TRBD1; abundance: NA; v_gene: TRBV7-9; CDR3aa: CASNLGRDRVETQYF; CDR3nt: TGTGCCAGCAACCTGGGGCGGGACAGGGTAGAGACCCAGTACTTC
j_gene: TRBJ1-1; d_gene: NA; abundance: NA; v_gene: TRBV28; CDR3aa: CASVRPSGEAFF; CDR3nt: TGTGCCAGCGTTAGGCCGTCGGGGGAAGCTTTCTTT
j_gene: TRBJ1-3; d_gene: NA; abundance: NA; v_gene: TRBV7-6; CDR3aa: CASSPQGTGNTIYF; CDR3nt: TGTGCCAGCAGCCCCCAGGGTACTGGAAACACCATATATTTT
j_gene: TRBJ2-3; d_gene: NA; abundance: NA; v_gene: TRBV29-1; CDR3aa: CSVVTPGLTDTQYF; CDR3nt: TGCAGCGTTGTCACGCCGGGTCTCACAGATACGCAGTATTTT
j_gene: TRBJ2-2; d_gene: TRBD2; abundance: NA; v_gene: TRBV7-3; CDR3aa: CASSERRGGPGSTGELFF; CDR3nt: TGTGCCAGCAGCGAGCGGAGGGGAGGGCCGGGTAGCACCGGGGAGCTGTTTTTT
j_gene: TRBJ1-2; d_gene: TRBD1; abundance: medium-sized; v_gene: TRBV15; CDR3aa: CATSFPGQNYGYTF; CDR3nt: TGTGCCACCAGCTTCCCGGGACAGAACTATGGCTACACCTTC
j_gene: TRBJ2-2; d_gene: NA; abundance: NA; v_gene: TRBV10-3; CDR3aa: CAISESTRASSPGELFF; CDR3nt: TGTGCCATCAGTGAGTCGACTCGGGCAAGTTCCCCCGGGGAGCTGTTTTTT
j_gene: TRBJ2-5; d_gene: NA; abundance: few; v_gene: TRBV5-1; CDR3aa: CASSRTPDSLQETQYF; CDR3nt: TGCGCCAGCAGCAGGACCCCAGACAGTCTCCAAGAGACCCAGTACTTC
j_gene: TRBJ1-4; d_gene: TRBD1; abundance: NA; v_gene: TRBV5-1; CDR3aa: CASCPQGNEKLFF; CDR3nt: TGCGCCAGCTGTCCACAGGGGAATGAAAAACTGTTTTTT
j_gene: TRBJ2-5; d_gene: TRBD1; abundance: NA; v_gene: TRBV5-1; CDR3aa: CASSFRTGANQETQYF; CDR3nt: TGCGCCAGCAGCTTTAGGACAGGGGCCAACCAAGAGACCCAGTACTTC
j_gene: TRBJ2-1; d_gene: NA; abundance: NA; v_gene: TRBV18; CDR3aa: CASRGAVYNEQFF; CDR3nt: TGTGCCAGCCGCGGGGCCGTCTACAATGAGCAGTTCTTC
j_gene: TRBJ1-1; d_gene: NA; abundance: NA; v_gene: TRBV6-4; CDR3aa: CASSETVLNTEAFF; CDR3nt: TGTGCCAGCAGTGAGACGGTCCTGAACACTGAAGCTTTCTTT
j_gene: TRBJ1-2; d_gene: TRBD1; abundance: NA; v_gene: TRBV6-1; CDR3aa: CASSATGLVSSFTYGYTF; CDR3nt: TGTGCCAGCAGTGCGACAGGGTTGGTATCCTCCTTTACCTATGGCTACACCTTC